A selection of T cell receptor beta chains follows, all from one sample in a study of blood T cell repertoires in COVID-19. Repertoires were generated with immunoSEQ multiplex PCR, while TCRdb's copy carries only in-frame clones and drops some. The sample consists of 250,000 to 350,000 clones, 75% to 90% of them appearing once. The sequenced sample consisted of peripheral blood. These receptors all stem from a woman aged 45-65 years who had recovered from COVID-19. Each CDR3 is given with its conserved first and last residue.

v_call	cdr3_aa
TRBV3-1/TRBV3-2	CASSQKSRQGALGRQPQHF
TRBV6-5	CASSYTAGGPLNTQYF
TRBV2	CASDRPGQGANGYTF
TRBV5-1	CASSLDPTLVDRGYTF
TRBV5-1	CASSGEWGNEQFF
TRBV15	CATSRGGQGRHTIYF
TRBV10-3	CAIPSGTGGRSGYTF
TRBV9	CASSPGTGPTYEQYF
TRBV28	CASSPWEGTTPSTF
TRBV27	CASSQIAGGGPVEQFF
TRBV4-3	CASRRGAGLNTEAFF
TRBV5-1	CASSLAWESGYTF
TRBV7-6	CASSLAGGQRTDTQYF
TRBV5-5	CASSLAGTVPYGYTF
TRBV28	CASTGGHAYNEQFF
TRBV10-3	CASGQGAIRGYTF
TRBV7-9	CASSLRGSQNTEAFF